Below are 22 T cell receptor beta chains sequenced from a single sample in a study of OX40 agonist ivuxolimab in advanced cancers. The method was the immunoSEQ multiplex PCR assay. This is the immuneACCESS table as TCRdb keeps it, with only in-frame sequences that have V and J called. A part of the clones is gone; compared with another copy, unresolved V genes explain less than half, and the rest is unexplained. The table for this sample lists 70,000 or so clones; 86% of them were counted only once. Approximately 0.63% of the sample is in the top ten clones. The sample consisted of CD4+ or CD8+ T cells sorted from blood, taken in a trial of the OX40 agonist ivuxolimab. The receptors derive from an adult with an advanced solid tumor such as melanoma, head and neck, liver or kidney cancer.

The CDR3 DNA sequence: TGCAGCGAGAGAGGGAACACTGAAGCTTTCTTT. This encodes CSERGNTEAFF. This chain joins TRBV29-1 and TRBJ1-1, with D hard to call. V shed 7 bases and J shed 1 base, with 7 bases lying between them. Germline V CDR1 and CDR2: SQVTM, ANQGSEA. The CDR3 has 11 residues.

J is TRBJ1-2 and V is TRBV30; D may be TRBD1 (6 bases). CDR1 is GTSNPN and CDR2 is SVGIG in the germline V gene (reference sequence). V shed 0 bases and J shed 6 bases, with 11 bases lying between them. This CDR3 has 13 amino acids. CDR3 DNA: TGTGCCTGGAGTGTTTGGGGGGCTAATGGCTACACCTTC. This codes for CAWSVWGANGYTF.

V is TRBV28 and J is TRBJ1-5, with D maybe TRBD1 (6 bases). V was trimmed by 7 bases and J by 8 bases, leaving 30 bases between them. The CDR3 totals 18 residues. Germline V CDR1 and CDR2: MDHEN, SYDVKM. The CDR3 loop is CASTLGGTQFQRAKPQHF. CDR3 nucleotide sequence: TGTGCCAGCACCCTAGGGGGGACCCAGTTCCAGAGGGCAAAGCCCCAGCATTTT. The full variable domain, completed using reference TRBV28 and TRBJ1-5, is DVKVTQSSRYLVKRTGEKVFLECVQDMDHENMFWYRQDPGLGLRLIYFSYDVKMKEKGDIPEGYSVSREKKERFSLILESASTNQTSMYLCASTLGGTQFQRAKPQHFGDGTRLSIL.

This sequence joins TRBV7-2 and TRBJ1-2, with D perhaps matching TRBD1 (5 bases). CDR1 and CDR2 (germline): SGHTA, FQGNSA. The ends were cut back, 8 bases at V and 2 bases at J, with 15 bases in the middle. The CDR3 spans 14 residues. Here the CDR3 DNA reads TGTGCCAGCGATCCAGGGAGGCCAAACTATGGCTACACCTTC. This translates into CASDPGRPNYGYTF.

The CDR3 here is CASSGTGFGYTF. CDR3 nucleotide sequence: TGTGCCAGCAGTGGGACAGGGTTTGGCTACACCTTC. V usage is TRBV6-5 and J usage is TRBJ1-2; TRBD1 matches 9 bases. This CDR3 contains 12 residues. The germline V gene encodes CDR1 MNHEY and CDR2 SVGAGI. Trimming at V came to 5 bases and at J to 7 bases, leaving 2 bases not matched to a gene.

The chain carries TRBV5-4 and TRBJ1-2; 7 bases match TRBD1. Germline values: CDR1 SGHNT, CDR2 YYREEE (reference sequence). V dropped 6 bases and J dropped 7; count of bases not matched to a gene: 15. This CDR3 is built from 15 residues. The CDR3, as DNA: TGTGCCAGCAACTACCTGAGACAGGGTCCGAGTGGCTACACCTTC. Residues: CASNYLRQGPSGYTF.

The V and J genes are TRBV23-1 and TRBJ2-7; TRBD1 agrees at 9 bases. TRBV23-1 is marked as an open reading frame, function uncertain. V lost 10 bases to trimming and J lost 2 bases; unmatched junction nucleotides: 12. The CDR3 runs 15 residues. Written as DNA, the CDR3 is TGCGCCATCACCCTCGGGACAGGGAATGCCTACGAGCAGTACTTC. Translation: CAITLGTGNAYEQYF.

V is TRBV9 and J is TRBJ1-2, with D maybe TRBD1 (5 bases). The CDR3 contains 13 residues. V was shortened by 3 bases and J by 8 bases, with 14 bases between the two germline ends. The germline CDR1 and CDR2 sequences are SGDLS and YYNGEE. Here the CDR3 reads CASSGIGAKGYTF. In nucleotides, the CDR3 is TGTGCCAGCAGCGGGATTGGGGCTAAGGGCTACACCTTC.

V and J are TRBV27 and TRBJ1-6; TRBD1 is a possible D gene (5 bases). The germline V and J ends were trimmed by 4 bases and 4 bases, with 14 bases remaining between them. The CDR3 sequence is 16 residues long. Germline V gene data show CDR1 as MNHEY and CDR2 as SMNVEV (reference sequence). This CDR3 reads CASSSDTRGYNSPLHF. DNA for the CDR3: TGTGCCAGCAGTTCCGACACGAGGGGTTATAATTCACCCCTCCACTTT.

This clone appeared a few times. The V gene is TRBV7-2, the J gene TRBJ1-1; D may be TRBD1 (5 bases). Germline V lookup: CDR1 SGHTA, CDR2 FQGNSA. Trimming shortened V by 5 bases and J by 1 base, and 14 bases separated the two germline ends. The CDR3 covers 15 residues. The chain's CDR3 is CASSISEGRNTEAFF. CDR3 sequence (DNA): TGTGCCAGCAGCATTAGCGAGGGGAGGAACACTGAAGCTTTCTTT. Drawing the rest from reference TRBV7-2 and TRBJ1-1, the complete variable domain is GAGVSQSPSNKVTEKGKDVELRCDPISGHTALYWYRQSLGQGLEFLIYFQGNSAPDKSGLPSDRFSAERTGGSVSTLTIQRTQQEDSAVYLCASSISEGRNTEAFFGQGTRLTVV.

This clone was seen only a few times. V and J are TRBV28 and TRBJ1-2; D gene uncertain. This CDR3 contains 15 residues. V lost 2 bases and J lost 4, with 14 bases in between. CDR1 and CDR2 (germline): MDHEN, SYDVKM. CDR3 sequence: CASSLPDGRGYGYTF. CDR3 in DNA: TGTGCCAGCAGTTTACCCGACGGGCGGGGCTATGGCTACACCTTC.

The V and J genes are TRBV30 and TRBJ1-6; perhaps TRBD1 as D (6 bases). Deletions cut 2 bases from V and 3 bases from J, with 14 bases between. The CDR3 is 16 amino acids. The V gene's germline CDR1 is GTSNPN and CDR2 SVGIG (reference sequence). CDR3: CAWSTKGVFYNSPLHF. The DNA of the CDR3 is TGTGCCTGGAGTACAAAGGGGGTTTTCTATAATTCACCCCTCCACTTT.

This rearrangement joins TRBV13 to TRBJ2-5; the match to TRBD2 covers 12 bases. With V trimmed by 5 bases and J by 4 bases, 8 bases remained unmatched. The CDR3 has 16 amino acids. Germline CDR1 is PRHDT and CDR2 is FYEKMQ (reference sequence). The CDR3 is CASSQGLAGGRETQYF. As DNA, the CDR3 is TGTGCCAGCAGCCAAGGTCTAGCGGGGGGGCGAGAGACCCAGTACTTC. The full variable domain, with the rest looked up from reference TRBV13 and TRBJ2-5, is AAGVIQSPRHLIKEKRETATLKCYPIPRHDTVYWYQQGPGQDPQFLISFYEKMQSDKGSIPDRFSAQQFSDYHSELNMSSLELGDSALYFCASSQGLAGGRETQYFGPGTRLLVL.

The J gene is TRBJ1-2, the V gene TRBV10-1, with D maybe TRBD1 (5 bases). Germline V gene data show CDR1 as WNHNN and CDR2 as SYGVQD (reference sequence). This CDR3 is built from 14 residues. V lost 0 bases and J lost 5, with 10 bases in between. CDR3 coding DNA: TGCGCCAGCAGTGAGTCGAGACAGCCGTATGGCTACACCTTC. Amino acid sequence: CASSESRQPYGYTF.

This clone was counted only a few times. The rearrangement uses TRBV10-3 and TRBJ2-1; the match to TRBD1 covers 8 bases. There are 14 residues in the CDR3. Looked up from germline, CDR1 is ENHRY and CDR2 is SYGVKD. After removal of 6 bases from V and 8 bases from J, the junction contained 9 bases not matched to a gene. In nucleotides, the CDR3 is TGTGCCATCAGGACCCCCCAGGGGGCCGATGAGCAGTTCTTC. Its translation: CAIRTPQGADEQFF.

The chain uses TRBV5-8 and TRBJ1-6, with 7 bases matching TRBD1. Germline V gene data show CDR1 as SGHTS and CDR2 as YDEGEE. The CDR3 extends over 16 amino acids. J was trimmed by 10 bases and V by 2 bases; bases with no gene match: 12. The CDR3 protein is CASSLTQGRRESPLHF. CDR3 bases: TGTGCCAGCAGCTTAACACAGGGGAGAAGGGAGTCACCCCTCCACTTT. Using reference TRBV5-8 and TRBJ1-6 for the parts outside the CDR3, the full variable domain is EAGVTQSPTHLIKTRGQQATLRCSPISGHTSVYWYQQALGLGLQFLLWYDEGEERNRGNFPPRFSGRQFPNYSSELNVNALELEDSALYLCASSLTQGRRESPLHFGNGTRLTVT.

The rearrangement links TRBV2 to TRBJ1-2; 10 bases match TRBD1. The CDR3 covers 14 residues. The V gene's germline CDR1 is SNHLY and CDR2 FYNNEI. Trimming cost V 7 bases and J 6 bases; bases outside gene matches: 8. The CDR3: CASTGTGASNGYTF. Written as DNA, the CDR3 is TGTGCCAGCACCGGGACAGGGGCTTCTAATGGCTACACCTTC.

The V gene is TRBV7-8, the J gene TRBJ1-3; D possibly corresponds to TRBD1 (5 bases). This CDR3 contains 15 residues. CDR1 SGHVS and CDR2 FQNEAQ come from the germline V gene. V was trimmed by 5 bases and J by 4 bases, leaving 15 bases between them. The CDR3 here is CASSLTGVGGNTIYF. CDR3 in DNA: TGTGCCAGCAGCCTTACGGGGGTCGGCGGAAACACCATATATTTT.

The J gene is TRBJ2-7, the V gene TRBV6-5; perhaps D is TRBD1 or TRBD2 (5 bases each). V was pared by 6 bases and J by 6 bases, with 15 bases between. The CDR3 consists of 13 residues. Looked up from germline, CDR1 is MNHEY and CDR2 is SVGAGI. The CDR3 nucleotides read TGTGCCAGCAGAGGGACGAAGGAGGCCGAGCAGTACTTC. Translation: CASRGTKEAEQYF.

The chain carries TRBV18 and TRBJ1-5; D remains unclear. Trimming shortened V by 2 bases and J by 1 base, and 12 bases separated the two germline ends. The CDR3 runs 16 residues. Looked up from germline, CDR1 is KGHSH and CDR2 is LQKENI. The CDR3 reads CASSPEGGGSNQPQHF. CDR3 coding DNA: TGTGCCAGCTCACCAGAAGGAGGAGGGAGCAATCAGCCCCAGCATTTT.

The chain joins TRBV7-9 to TRBJ1-2; 9 bases fit TRBD1. V shed 3 bases and J 4 bases; nucleotides not matched to a gene: 9. The germline gives CDR1 SEHNR, CDR2 FQNEAQ (reference sequence). The CDR3 is 16 amino acids. The CDR3 nucleotides are TGTGCCAGCAGCTTTACAGGGGGCGAAGGACCCTATGGCTACACCTTC. It is translated as CASSFTGGEGPYGYTF.

The chain carries TRBV11-2 and TRBJ2-5; D gene unclear. The CDR3 totals 14 residues. The germline V and J ends were trimmed by 6 bases and 11 bases, with 22 bases remaining between them. Germline V gene data show CDR1 as SGHAT and CDR2 as FQNNGV. The CDR3 is CASRRASGLFRQYF. In DNA form, the CDR3 reads TGTGCCAGCAGACGGGCCTCTGGATTGTTTAGGCAGTACTTC.